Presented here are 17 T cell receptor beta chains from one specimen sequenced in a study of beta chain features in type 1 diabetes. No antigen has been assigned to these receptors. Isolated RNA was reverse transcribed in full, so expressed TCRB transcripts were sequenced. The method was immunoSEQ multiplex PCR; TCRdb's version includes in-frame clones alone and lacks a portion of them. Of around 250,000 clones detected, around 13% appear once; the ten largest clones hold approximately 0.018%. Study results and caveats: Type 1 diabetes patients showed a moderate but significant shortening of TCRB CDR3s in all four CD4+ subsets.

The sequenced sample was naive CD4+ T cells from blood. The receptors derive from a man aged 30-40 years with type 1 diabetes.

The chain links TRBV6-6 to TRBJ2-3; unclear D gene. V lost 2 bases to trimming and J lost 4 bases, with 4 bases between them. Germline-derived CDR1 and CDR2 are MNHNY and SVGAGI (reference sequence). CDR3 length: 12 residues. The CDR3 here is CASSYAPDTQYF. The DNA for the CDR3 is TGTGCCAGCAGTTACGCGCCAGATACGCAGTATTTT.

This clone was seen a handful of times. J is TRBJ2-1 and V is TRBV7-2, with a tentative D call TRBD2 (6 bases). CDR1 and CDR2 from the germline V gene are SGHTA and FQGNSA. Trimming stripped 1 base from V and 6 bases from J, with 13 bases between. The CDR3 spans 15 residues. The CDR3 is CASSLVGLGGNEQFF. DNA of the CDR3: TGTGCCAGCAGCTTAGTAGGTTTGGGGGGCAATGAGCAGTTCTTC.

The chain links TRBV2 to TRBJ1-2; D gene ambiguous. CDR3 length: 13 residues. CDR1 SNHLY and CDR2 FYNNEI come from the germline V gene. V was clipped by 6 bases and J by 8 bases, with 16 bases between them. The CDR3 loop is CASSYDMREGYTF. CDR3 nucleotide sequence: TGTGCCAGCAGCTACGACATGAGGGAAGGCTACACCTTC.

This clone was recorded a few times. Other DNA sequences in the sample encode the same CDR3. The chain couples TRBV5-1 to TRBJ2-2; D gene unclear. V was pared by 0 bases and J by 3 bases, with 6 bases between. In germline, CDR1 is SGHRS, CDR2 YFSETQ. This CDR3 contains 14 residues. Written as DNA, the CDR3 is TGCGCCAGCAGCTTGGATAGTTACACCGGGGAGCTGTTTTTT. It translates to CASSLDSYTGELFF.

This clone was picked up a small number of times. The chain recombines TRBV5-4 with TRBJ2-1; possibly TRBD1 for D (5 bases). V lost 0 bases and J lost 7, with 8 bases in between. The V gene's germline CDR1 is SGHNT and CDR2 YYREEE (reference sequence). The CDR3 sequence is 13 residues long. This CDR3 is CASSLARVNEQFF. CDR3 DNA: TGTGCCAGCAGCTTGGCCAGGGTAAATGAGCAGTTCTTC.

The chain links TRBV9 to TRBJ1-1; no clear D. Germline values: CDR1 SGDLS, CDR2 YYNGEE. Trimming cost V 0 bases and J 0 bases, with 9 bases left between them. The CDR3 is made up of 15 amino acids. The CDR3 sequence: CASSVDERVNTEAFF. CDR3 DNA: TGTGCCAGCAGCGTAGATGAGAGGGTGAACACTGAAGCTTTCTTT.

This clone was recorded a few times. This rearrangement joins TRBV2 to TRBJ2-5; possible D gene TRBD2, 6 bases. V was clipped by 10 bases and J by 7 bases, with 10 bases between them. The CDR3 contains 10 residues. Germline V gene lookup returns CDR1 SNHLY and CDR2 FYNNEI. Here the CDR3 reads CATGEGTQYF. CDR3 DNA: TGTGCCACGGGGGAAGGGACCCAGTACTTC.

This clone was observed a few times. CDR3 sequence reads: CASSQAGVTTNTGELFF. Written as DNA, the CDR3 is TGCGCCAGCAGCCAAGCCGGTGTTACGACGAACACCGGGGAGCTGTTTTTT. This rearrangement joins TRBV4-1 to TRBJ2-2; no reliable D call. V was clipped by 1 base and J by 0 bases, with 12 bases between them. The CDR3 consists of 17 residues. The germline gives CDR1 MGHRA, CDR2 YSYEKL.

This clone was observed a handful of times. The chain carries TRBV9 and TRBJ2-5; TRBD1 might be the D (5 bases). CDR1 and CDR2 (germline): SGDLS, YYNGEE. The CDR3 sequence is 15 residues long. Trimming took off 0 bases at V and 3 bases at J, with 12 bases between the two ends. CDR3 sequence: CASSVAGRVEETQYF. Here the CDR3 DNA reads TGTGCCAGCAGCGTAGCCGGCAGGGTTGAAGAGACCCAGTACTTC.

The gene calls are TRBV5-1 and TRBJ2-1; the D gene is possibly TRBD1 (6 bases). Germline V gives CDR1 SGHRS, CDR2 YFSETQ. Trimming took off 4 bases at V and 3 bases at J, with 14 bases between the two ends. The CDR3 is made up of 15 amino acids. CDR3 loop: CASSRMTGNYNEQFF. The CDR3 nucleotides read TGCGCCAGCAGCCGTATGACAGGTAACTACAATGAGCAGTTCTTC. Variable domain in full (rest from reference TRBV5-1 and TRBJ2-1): KAGVTQTPRYLIKTRGQQVTLSCSPISGHRSVSWYQQTPGQGLQFLFEYFSETQRNKGNFPGRFSGRQFSNSRSEMNVSTLELGDSALYLCASSRMTGNYNEQFFGPGTRLTVL.

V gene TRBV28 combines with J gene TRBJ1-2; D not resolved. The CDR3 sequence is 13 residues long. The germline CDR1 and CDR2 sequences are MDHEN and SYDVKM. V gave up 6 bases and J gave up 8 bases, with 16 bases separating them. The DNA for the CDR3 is TGTGCCAGCAGAACGGGAGCCGTCCTGGGCTACACCTTC. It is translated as CASRTGAVLGYTF.

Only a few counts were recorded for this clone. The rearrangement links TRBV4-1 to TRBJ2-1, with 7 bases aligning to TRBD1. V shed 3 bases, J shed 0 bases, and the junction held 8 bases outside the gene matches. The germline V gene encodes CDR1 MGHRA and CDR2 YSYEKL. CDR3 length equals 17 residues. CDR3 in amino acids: CASSQHRGQSSYNEQFF. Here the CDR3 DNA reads TGCGCCAGCAGCCAGCACAGGGGCCAGAGCTCCTACAATGAGCAGTTCTTC.

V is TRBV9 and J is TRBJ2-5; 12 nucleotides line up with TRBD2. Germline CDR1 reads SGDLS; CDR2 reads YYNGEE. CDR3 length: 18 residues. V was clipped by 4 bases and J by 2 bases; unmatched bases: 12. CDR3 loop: CASSTLAGGTSLQETQYF. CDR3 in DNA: TGTGCCAGCAGCACCCTAGCGGGAGGGACTAGTCTACAAGAGACCCAGTACTTC.

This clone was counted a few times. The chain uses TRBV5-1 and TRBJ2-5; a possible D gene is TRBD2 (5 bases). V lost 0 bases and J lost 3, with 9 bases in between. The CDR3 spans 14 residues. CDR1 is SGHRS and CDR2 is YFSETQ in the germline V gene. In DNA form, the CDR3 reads TGCGCCAGCAGCTTGGAACGAGCGGAAGAGACCCAGTACTTC. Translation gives CASSLERAEETQYF.

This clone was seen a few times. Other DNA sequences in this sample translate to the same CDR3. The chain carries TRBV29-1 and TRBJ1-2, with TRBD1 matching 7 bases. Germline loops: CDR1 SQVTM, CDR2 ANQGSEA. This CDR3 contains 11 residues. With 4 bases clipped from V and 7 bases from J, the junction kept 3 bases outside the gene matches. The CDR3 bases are TGCAGCGTTGGCCAGGGGGGTGGCTACACCTTC. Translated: CSVGQGGGYTF.

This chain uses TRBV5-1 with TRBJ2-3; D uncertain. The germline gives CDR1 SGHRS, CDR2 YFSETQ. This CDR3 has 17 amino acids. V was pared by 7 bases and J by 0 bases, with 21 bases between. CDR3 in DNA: TGCGCCAGCCGTCAGGCTGGTTTTGATTCCAGCACAGATACGCAGTATTTT. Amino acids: CASRQAGFDSSTDTQYF.

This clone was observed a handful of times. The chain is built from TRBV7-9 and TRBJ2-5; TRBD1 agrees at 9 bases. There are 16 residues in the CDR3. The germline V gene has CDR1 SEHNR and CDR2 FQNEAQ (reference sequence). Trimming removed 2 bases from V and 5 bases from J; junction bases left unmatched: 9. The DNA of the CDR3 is TGTGCCAGCAGCTTAATCTGGGACAGGGATTGGGAGACCCAGTACTTC. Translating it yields CASSLIWDRDWETQYF. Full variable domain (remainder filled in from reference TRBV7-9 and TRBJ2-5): DTGVSQNPRHKITKRGQNVTFRCDPISEHNRLYWYRQTLGQGPEFLTYFQNEAQLEKSRLLSDRFSAERPKGSFSTLEIQRTEQGDSAMYLCASSLIWDRDWETQYFGPGTRLLVL.